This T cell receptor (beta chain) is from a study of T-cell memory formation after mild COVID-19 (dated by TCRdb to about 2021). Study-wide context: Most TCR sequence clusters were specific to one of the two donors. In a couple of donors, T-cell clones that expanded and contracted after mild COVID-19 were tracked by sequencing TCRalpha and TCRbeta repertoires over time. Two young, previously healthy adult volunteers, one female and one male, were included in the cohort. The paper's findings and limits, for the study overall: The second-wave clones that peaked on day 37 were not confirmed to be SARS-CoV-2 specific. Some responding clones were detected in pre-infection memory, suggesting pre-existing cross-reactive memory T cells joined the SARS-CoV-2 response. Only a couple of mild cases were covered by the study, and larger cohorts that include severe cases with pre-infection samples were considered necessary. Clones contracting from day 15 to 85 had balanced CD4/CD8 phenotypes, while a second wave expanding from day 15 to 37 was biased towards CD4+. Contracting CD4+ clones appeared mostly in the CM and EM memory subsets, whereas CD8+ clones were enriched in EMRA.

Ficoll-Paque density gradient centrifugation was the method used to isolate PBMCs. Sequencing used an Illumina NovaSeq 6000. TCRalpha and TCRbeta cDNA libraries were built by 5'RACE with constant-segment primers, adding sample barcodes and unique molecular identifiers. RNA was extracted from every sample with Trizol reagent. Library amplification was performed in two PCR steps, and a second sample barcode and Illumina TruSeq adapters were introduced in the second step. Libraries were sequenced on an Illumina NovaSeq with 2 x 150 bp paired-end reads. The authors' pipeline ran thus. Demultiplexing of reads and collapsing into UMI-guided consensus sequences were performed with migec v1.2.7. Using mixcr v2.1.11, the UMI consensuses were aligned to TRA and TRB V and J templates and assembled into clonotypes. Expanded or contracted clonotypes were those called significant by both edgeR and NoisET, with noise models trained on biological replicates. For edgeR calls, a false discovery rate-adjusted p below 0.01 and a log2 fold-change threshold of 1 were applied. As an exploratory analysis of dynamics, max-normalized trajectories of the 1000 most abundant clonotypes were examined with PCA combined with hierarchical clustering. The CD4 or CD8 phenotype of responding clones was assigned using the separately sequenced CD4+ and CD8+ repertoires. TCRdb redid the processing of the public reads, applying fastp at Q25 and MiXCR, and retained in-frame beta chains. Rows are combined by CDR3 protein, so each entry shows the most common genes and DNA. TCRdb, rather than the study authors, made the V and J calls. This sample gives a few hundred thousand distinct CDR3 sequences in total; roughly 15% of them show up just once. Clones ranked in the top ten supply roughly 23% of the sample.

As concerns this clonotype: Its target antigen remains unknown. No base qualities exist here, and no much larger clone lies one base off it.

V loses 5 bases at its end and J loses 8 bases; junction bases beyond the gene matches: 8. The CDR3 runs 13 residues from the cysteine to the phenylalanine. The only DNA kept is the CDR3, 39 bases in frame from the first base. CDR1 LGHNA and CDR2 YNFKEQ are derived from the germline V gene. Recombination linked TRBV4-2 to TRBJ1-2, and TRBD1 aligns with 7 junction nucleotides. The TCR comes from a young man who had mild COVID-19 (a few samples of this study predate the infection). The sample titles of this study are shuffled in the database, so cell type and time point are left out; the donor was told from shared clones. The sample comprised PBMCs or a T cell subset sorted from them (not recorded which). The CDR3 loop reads CASSERTGTGYTF. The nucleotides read TGTGCCAGCAGCGAGCGGACAGGCACGGGCTACACCTTC.